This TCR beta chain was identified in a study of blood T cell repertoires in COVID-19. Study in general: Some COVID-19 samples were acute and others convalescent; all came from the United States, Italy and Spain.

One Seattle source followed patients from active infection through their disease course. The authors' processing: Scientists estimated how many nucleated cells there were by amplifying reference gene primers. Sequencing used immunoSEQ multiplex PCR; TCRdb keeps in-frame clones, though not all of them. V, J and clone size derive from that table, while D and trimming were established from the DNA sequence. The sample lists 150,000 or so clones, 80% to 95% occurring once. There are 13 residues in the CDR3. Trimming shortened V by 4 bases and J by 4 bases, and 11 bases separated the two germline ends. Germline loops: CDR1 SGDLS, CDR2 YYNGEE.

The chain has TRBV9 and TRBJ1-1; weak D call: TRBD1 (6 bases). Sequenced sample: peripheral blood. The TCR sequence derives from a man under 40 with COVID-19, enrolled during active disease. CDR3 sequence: CASSNRVGTEAFF. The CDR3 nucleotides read TGTGCCAGCAGCAACAGGGTTGGCACTGAAGCTTTCTTT.